The present TCR beta chain was sequenced within a study of blood T cells in healthy people across ages. Study results and caveats: A roughly linear fall in TCR beta diversity per million T cells was seen with increasing age.

PCR was performed a second time for 7 to 11 cycles using a sample-barcoded 5' primer and a J-beta primer mix. From the 5' RACE reads, TCRdb called clonotypes with MiXCR, one entry per CDR3 protein. Seen here are about 830,000 distinct CDR3 sequences, around 62% observed once, and the top ten hold about a quarter. CDR3 length: 12 residues. Trimming took off 6 bases at V and 8 bases at J, with 10 bases between the two ends. With regard to this clonotype: Its antigen is not identified.

The sequenced sample consisted of blood. The sequence was collected from a man under 40 in good health. The gene calls are TRBV12-3 or TRBV12-4 and TRBJ2-2; D is perhaps TRBD1 or TRBD2 (5 bases each). DNA of the CDR3: TGTGCCAGCAGCCCGGGACGAGGGGAGCTGTTTTTT. This codes for CASSPGRGELFF.